This is a list of T cell receptor beta chains from one sample in a study of blood T cells in healthy people across ages. TCRdb re-derived calls from the 5' RACE reads in MiXCR, one entry per CDR3 protein. The profile covers hundreds of thousands of distinct CDR3 sequences, with 49% appearing a single time and around 32% taken by the ten largest. The sample consisted of blood. Receptors originate from a woman aged 55-69 years in good health. Each CDR3 is given with its conserved first and last residue. The D gene is left open where the match is weak. Clone size is shown for a subset of rows, as once, few, many or a class of expanded clone.

d_gene: TRBD2
j_gene: TRBJ2-5
abundance: -
v_gene: TRBV20-1
len: 14
CDR3nt: TGCAGTGCTAGTCTCGGCGGGAGGGCGGAGACCCAGTACTTC
CDR3aa: CSASLGGRAETQYF

d_gene: TRBD2
j_gene: TRBJ2-5
abundance: few
v_gene: TRBV20-1
len: 14
CDR3nt: TGCAGTGCCCCCACCTCGGGGGGTCGAGAGACCCAGTACTTC
CDR3aa: CSAPTSGGRETQYF

d_gene: -
j_gene: TRBJ2-3
abundance: few
v_gene: TRBV29-1
len: 11
CDR3nt: TGCAGCGTGACAGGTACAGATACGCAGTATTTT
CDR3aa: CSVTGTDTQYF

d_gene: TRBD1
j_gene: TRBJ2-7
abundance: few
v_gene: TRBV18
len: 14
CDR3nt: TGTGCCAGCTCACCAACAGGGGTTGTATACGAGCAGTACTTC
CDR3aa: CASSPTGVVYEQYF

d_gene: -
j_gene: TRBJ2-5
abundance: -
v_gene: TRBV20-1
len: 15
CDR3nt: TGCAGTGCTAGAGATCGGAGGGGACTCCAAGAGACCCAGTACTTC
CDR3aa: CSARDRRGLQETQYF

d_gene: -
j_gene: TRBJ1-4
abundance: few
v_gene: TRBV29-1
len: 13
CDR3nt: TGCAGCGCATTACCGGGACACACTGAAAAACTGTTTTTT
CDR3aa: CSALPGHTEKLFF

d_gene: -
j_gene: TRBJ1-2
abundance: -
v_gene: TRBV6-5
len: 13
CDR3nt: TGTGCCAGCAGCACCGGGACGCCGAGTCAGGACACCTTC
CDR3aa: CASSTGTPSQDTF

d_gene: TRBD1
j_gene: TRBJ1-1
abundance: -
v_gene: TRBV5-1
len: 14
CDR3nt: TGCGCCAGCGGAGCGGGACAGGGAGTGTATGAAGCTTTCTTT
CDR3aa: CASGAGQGVYEAFF

d_gene: -
j_gene: TRBJ2-4
abundance: -
v_gene: TRBV4-3
len: 15
CDR3nt: TGCGCCAGCAGCCAAGATGTGGGGCAGGGGAACATTCAGTACTTC
CDR3aa: CASSQDVGQGNIQYF

d_gene: -
j_gene: TRBJ2-7
abundance: -
v_gene: TRBV10-3
len: 12
CDR3nt: TGTGCCGTTAAGCCGGGAGCCGACGAGCAGTACTTC
CDR3aa: CAVKPGADEQYF

d_gene: -
j_gene: TRBJ2-7
abundance: few
v_gene: TRBV20-1
len: 13
CDR3nt: TGCAGTGCTGCTCAGGTTCTCCTCTACGAGCAGTACTTC
CDR3aa: CSAAQVLLYEQYF

d_gene: TRBD1
j_gene: TRBJ1-2
abundance: few
v_gene: TRBV20-1
len: 16
CDR3nt: TGCAGTGCTGGAACGGGACAGGGGGCGCTTATAGGTGGCTACACCTTC
CDR3aa: CSAGTGQGALIGGYTF

d_gene: -
j_gene: TRBJ2-4
abundance: -
v_gene: TRBV6-5
len: 16
CDR3nt: TGTGCCAGCAGCCCCGACAGGAACCTAGCCAAAAACATTCAGTACTTC
CDR3aa: CASSPDRNLAKNIQYF

d_gene: -
j_gene: TRBJ2-5
abundance: -
v_gene: TRBV7-2
len: 15
CDR3nt: TGTGCCAGCAGCTTATGGTCAGGAGGGGAAGAGACCCAGTACTTC
CDR3aa: CASSLWSGGEETQYF

d_gene: TRBD1
j_gene: TRBJ2-7
abundance: -
v_gene: TRBV20-1
len: 12
CDR3nt: TGCAGTGCCGGGACAGAGAGATACGGGCAGTACTTC
CDR3aa: CSAGTERYGQYF

d_gene: -
j_gene: TRBJ2-7
abundance: few
v_gene: TRBV10-3
len: 14
CDR3nt: TGTGCCATCAGTGGGGACGTAGGGGCCTACGAGCAGTACTTC
CDR3aa: CAISGDVGAYEQYF

d_gene: -
j_gene: TRBJ2-7
abundance: -
v_gene: TRBV7-2
len: 15
CDR3nt: TGTGCCAGCAGCATGAGCAGGAGTGGGTCCTACGAGCAGTACTTC
CDR3aa: CASSMSRSGSYEQYF

d_gene: -
j_gene: TRBJ2-7
abundance: -
v_gene: TRBV27
len: 14
CDR3nt: TGTGTCAGCAGTTTATACGGGGACGCCTACGAGCAGTACTTC
CDR3aa: CVSSLYGDAYEQYF

d_gene: -
j_gene: TRBJ2-7
abundance: -
v_gene: TRBV20-1
len: 15
CDR3nt: TGCAGTGCTAGAAGGGTAGACGGGGAGAGGGACGAGCAGTACTTC
CDR3aa: CSARRVDGERDEQYF

d_gene: -
j_gene: TRBJ2-1
abundance: -
v_gene: TRBV29-1
len: 15
CDR3nt: TGCAGCGTTGAAGCCCATCGAGGGGGGTCGAATGAGCAGTTCTTC
CDR3aa: CSVEAHRGGSNEQFF

d_gene: -
j_gene: TRBJ1-2
abundance: few
v_gene: TRBV5-1
len: 14
CDR3nt: TGCGCCAGCAGCTTGGGACATGGAGACTATGGCTACACCTTC
CDR3aa: CASSLGHGDYGYTF

d_gene: -
j_gene: TRBJ2-6
abundance: once
v_gene: TRBV4-1
len: 15
CDR3nt: TGCGCCAGCAGCCAGTCATACTCTGGGGCCAACGTCCTGACTTTC
CDR3aa: CASSQSYSGANVLTF

d_gene: -
j_gene: TRBJ2-1
abundance: -
v_gene: TRBV18
len: 16
CDR3nt: TGTGCCAGCTCACCAATAGCAACCTACTCCTACAATGAGCAGTTCTTC
CDR3aa: CASSPIATYSYNEQFF

d_gene: -
j_gene: TRBJ2-5
abundance: few
v_gene: TRBV25-1
len: 12
CDR3nt: TGTGCCAGCAGTAACAGAAGGGAGACCCAGTACTTC
CDR3aa: CASSNRRETQYF

d_gene: TRBD1
j_gene: TRBJ2-3
abundance: -
v_gene: TRBV6-1
len: 14
CDR3nt: TGTGCCAGCAAGGGGGCATGGACCACAGATACGCAGTATTTT
CDR3aa: CASKGAWTTDTQYF

d_gene: TRBD2
j_gene: TRBJ2-4
abundance: -
v_gene: TRBV7-2
len: 16
CDR3nt: TGTGCCAGCAGCAACCGGACTAGCGGGCGCCCCGGCGGGCAGTACTTC
CDR3aa: CASSNRTSGRPGGQYF

d_gene: TRBD2
j_gene: TRBJ2-2
abundance: many
v_gene: TRBV7-2
len: 14
CDR3nt: TGTGCCAGCAGCCTAGCGGCGAACACCGGGGAGCTGTTTTTT
CDR3aa: CASSLAANTGELFF

d_gene: -
j_gene: TRBJ2-4
abundance: -
v_gene: TRBV6-5
len: 14
CDR3nt: TGTGCCAGCAGATCACGGGACACCAAAAACATTCAGTACTTC
CDR3aa: CASRSRDTKNIQYF

d_gene: -
j_gene: TRBJ2-5
abundance: few
v_gene: TRBV20-1
len: 13
CDR3nt: TGCAGTGCACCCCGGGACAACCAAGAGACCCAGTACTTC
CDR3aa: CSAPRDNQETQYF

d_gene: TRBD1
j_gene: TRBJ2-5
abundance: many
v_gene: TRBV6-1
len: 13
CDR3nt: TGTGCCAGCGGCCGGGACAGGCAAGAGACCCAGTACTTC
CDR3aa: CASGRDRQETQYF

d_gene: -
j_gene: TRBJ2-1
abundance: -
v_gene: TRBV6-4
len: 14
CDR3nt: TGTGCCAGCAGAGCACCGGGACTTTACAATGAGCAGTTCTTC
CDR3aa: CASRAPGLYNEQFF

d_gene: TRBD1
j_gene: TRBJ1-2
abundance: few
v_gene: TRBV4-2
len: 15
CDR3nt: TGTGCCAGCAGCCAAGCCGGGACAGCGAACTATGGCTACACCTTC
CDR3aa: CASSQAGTANYGYTF

d_gene: -
j_gene: TRBJ1-2
abundance: -
v_gene: TRBV9
len: 14
CDR3nt: TGTGCCAGCAGCGGAGGGGGTGGGCACTATGGCTACACCTTC
CDR3aa: CASSGGGGHYGYTF

d_gene: TRBD1
j_gene: TRBJ1-4
abundance: once
v_gene: TRBV29-1
len: 13
CDR3nt: TGCAGCGCCGCGACAGGGAGTAATGAAAAACTGTTTTTT
CDR3aa: CSAATGSNEKLFF

d_gene: -
j_gene: TRBJ1-2
abundance: -
v_gene: TRBV24-1
len: 15
CDR3nt: TGTGCCACCAGTGACCGACAGAGGAAAAACTATGGCTACACCTTC
CDR3aa: CATSDRQRKNYGYTF

d_gene: TRBD2
j_gene: TRBJ2-4
abundance: -
v_gene: TRBV6-2/TRBV6-3
len: 16
CDR3nt: TGTGCCAGCAGTTACCGGCTGCTAGGGAGGGTAGACATTCAGTACTTC
CDR3aa: CASSYRLLGRVDIQYF

d_gene: -
j_gene: TRBJ1-2
abundance: -
v_gene: TRBV28
len: 14
CDR3nt: TGTGCCAGCAGCGAACGGGGACTAACCTGGGGCTACACCTTC
CDR3aa: CASSERGLTWGYTF

d_gene: TRBD2
j_gene: TRBJ2-1
abundance: few
v_gene: TRBV7-2
len: 14
CDR3nt: TGTGCCAGCAGCCGGTGGACTAGCGCTCGTGAGCAGTTCTTC
CDR3aa: CASSRWTSAREQFF

d_gene: TRBD2
j_gene: TRBJ2-7
abundance: -
v_gene: TRBV27
len: 18
CDR3nt: TGTGCCAGCAGCCCGTACCCGGGACTAGATTCTTCTGTTTACGAGCAGTACTTC
CDR3aa: CASSPYPGLDSSVYEQYF

d_gene: TRBD2
j_gene: TRBJ2-5
abundance: -
v_gene: TRBV4-1
len: 17
CDR3nt: TGCGCCAGCAGCCAAGATAACGGAGCTAGCGGGAGGGAGACCCAGTACTTC
CDR3aa: CASSQDNGASGRETQYF

d_gene: -
j_gene: TRBJ2-3
abundance: many
v_gene: TRBV20-1
len: 14
CDR3nt: TGCAGTGCCCTGGGGAGGAGGAGCACAGATACGCAGTATTTT
CDR3aa: CSALGRRSTDTQYF

d_gene: -
j_gene: TRBJ2-7
abundance: many
v_gene: TRBV15
len: 17
CDR3nt: TGTGCCACCAGCAGAGATCTCGGGGCTCCGAGCTCCTACGAGCAGTACTTC
CDR3aa: CATSRDLGAPSSYEQYF

d_gene: -
j_gene: TRBJ2-3
abundance: -
v_gene: TRBV28
len: 17
CDR3nt: TGTGCCAGCAGTTTACCCCCTGAGGTGGAAGGCACAGATACGCAGTATTTT
CDR3aa: CASSLPPEVEGTDTQYF

d_gene: -
j_gene: TRBJ2-1
abundance: -
v_gene: TRBV15
len: 12
CDR3nt: TGTGCCACCAGCAGAGACGATTTGGGGCAGTTCTTC
CDR3aa: CATSRDDLGQFF